This T cell receptor beta chain was captured in a study of blood T cells in healthy people across ages. General study points: Changes seen in expanded clonotypes were possibly confounded by donor CMV status left unknown.

Using a J-beta primer mix together with a sample-barcoded 5' primer, a second PCR was run for about 6 to 11 cycles. TCRdb called the 5' RACE reads again in MiXCR, with one record for every CDR3 protein. The table lists around 1,100,000 distinct CDR3 sequences, about two fifths of them singletons. J was trimmed by 3 bases and V by 0 bases; bases with no gene match: 3. The CDR3 is made up of 16 amino acids. Germline CDR1 is DFQATT and CDR2 is SNEGSKA (reference sequence). With respect to this clonotype: The antigen is undetermined.

This clonotype was sampled from a man younger than 30 in good health. Source material: blood. The rearrangement uses TRBV20-1 and TRBJ2-3, with 13 bases fitting TRBD2. CDR3 sequence: CSAREWTSGRTDTQYF. CDR3 nucleotide sequence: TGCAGTGCTAGAGAATGGACTAGCGGGAGAACAGATACGCAGTATTTT.